Included here is one TCR beta chain sequence, with context. Original processing notes: Reference gene primer amplification gave estimated nucleated cell counts. The assay was immunoSEQ multiplex PCR, and TCRdb's table has in-frame clones only and misses some. That table supplies the V and J calls and clone size; D and trimming were determined from the DNA. The table lists about 130,000 clones, about 89% of them singletons. These data are taken from a study of blood T cell repertoires in COVID-19. Study-wide background: Researchers got acute and convalescent COVID-19 samples from the United States, Italy and Spain.

The CDR3 length is 14 residues. V was trimmed by 6 bases and J by 6 bases, leaving 15 bases between them. CDR1 MDHEN and CDR2 SYDVKM come from the germline V gene. Patients of the Seattle cohort, enrolled during active infection, were followed longitudinally. Sequences were obtained from peripheral blood. This chain joins TRBV28 and TRBJ1-5; perhaps TRBD1 as D (6 bases). The clonotype was recovered from a woman in her seventies with COVID-19, enrolled during active disease. The CDR3 coding sequence is TGTGCCAGCAGACTTGACAGGAATACTCAGCCCCAGCATTTT. Its translation is CASRLDRNTQPQHF. The full variable domain, its missing parts supplied by reference TRBV28 and TRBJ1-5, is DVKVTQSSRYLVKRTGEKVFLECVQDMDHENMFWYRQDPGLGLRLIYFSYDVKMKEKGDIPEGYSVSREKKERFSLILESASTNQTSMYLCASRLDRNTQPQHFGDGTRLSIL.